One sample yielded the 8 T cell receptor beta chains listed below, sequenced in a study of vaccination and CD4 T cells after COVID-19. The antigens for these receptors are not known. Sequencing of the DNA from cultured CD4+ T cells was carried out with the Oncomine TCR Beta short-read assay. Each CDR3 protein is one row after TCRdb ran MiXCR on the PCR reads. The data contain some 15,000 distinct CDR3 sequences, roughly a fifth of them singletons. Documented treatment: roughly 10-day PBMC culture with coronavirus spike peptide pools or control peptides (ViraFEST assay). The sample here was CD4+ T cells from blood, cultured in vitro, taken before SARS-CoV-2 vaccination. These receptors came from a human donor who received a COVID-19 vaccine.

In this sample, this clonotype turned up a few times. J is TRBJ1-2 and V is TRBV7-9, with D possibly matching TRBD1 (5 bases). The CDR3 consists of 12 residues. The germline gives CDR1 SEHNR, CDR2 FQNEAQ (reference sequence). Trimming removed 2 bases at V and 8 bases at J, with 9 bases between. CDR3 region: CASSLSGYGYTF. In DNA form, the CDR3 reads TGTGCCAGCAGCTTATCAGGGTACGGCTACACCTTC.

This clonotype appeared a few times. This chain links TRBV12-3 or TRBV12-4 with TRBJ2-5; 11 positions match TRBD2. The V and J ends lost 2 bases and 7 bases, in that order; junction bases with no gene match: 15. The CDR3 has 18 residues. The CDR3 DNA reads TGTGCCAGCAGTTTACACCAACCGGGACTAGCGGTCGCGGGGACCCAGTACTTC. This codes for CASSLHQPGLAVAGTQYF.

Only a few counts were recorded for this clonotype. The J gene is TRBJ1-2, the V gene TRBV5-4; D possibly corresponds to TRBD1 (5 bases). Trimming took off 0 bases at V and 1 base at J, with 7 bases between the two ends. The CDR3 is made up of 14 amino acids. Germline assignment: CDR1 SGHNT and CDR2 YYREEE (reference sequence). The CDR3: CASSLEGYNYGYTF. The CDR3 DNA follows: TGTGCCAGCAGCTTGGAGGGGTATAACTATGGCTACACCTTC.

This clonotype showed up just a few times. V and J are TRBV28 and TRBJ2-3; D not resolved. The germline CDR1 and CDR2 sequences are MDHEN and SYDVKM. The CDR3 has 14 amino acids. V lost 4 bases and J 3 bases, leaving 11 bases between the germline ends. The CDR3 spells CASSSSDRTDTQYF. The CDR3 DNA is TGTGCCAGCAGTTCCTCGGATCGTACAGATACGCAGTATTTT. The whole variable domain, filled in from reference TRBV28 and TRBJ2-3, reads DVKVTQSSRYLVKRTGEKVFLECVQDMDHENMFWYRQDPGLGLRLIYFSYDVKMKEKGDIPEGYSVSREKKERFSLILESASTNQTSMYLCASSSSDRTDTQYFGPGTRLTVL.

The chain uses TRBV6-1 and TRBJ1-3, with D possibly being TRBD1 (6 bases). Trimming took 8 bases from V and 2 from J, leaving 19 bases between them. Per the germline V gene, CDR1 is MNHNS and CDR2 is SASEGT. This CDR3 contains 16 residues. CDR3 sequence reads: CASGLGTTGTGNTIYF. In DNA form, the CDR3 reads TGTGCCAGCGGTCTGGGGACTACAGGGACTGGAAACACCATATATTTT.

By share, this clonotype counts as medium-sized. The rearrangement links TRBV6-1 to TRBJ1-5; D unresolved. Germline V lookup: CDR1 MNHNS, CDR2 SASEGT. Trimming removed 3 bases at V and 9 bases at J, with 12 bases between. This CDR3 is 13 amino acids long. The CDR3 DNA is TGTGCCAGCAGTGAGCAGGTTGACTCGCCCCAGCATTTT. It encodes CASSEQVDSPQHF.

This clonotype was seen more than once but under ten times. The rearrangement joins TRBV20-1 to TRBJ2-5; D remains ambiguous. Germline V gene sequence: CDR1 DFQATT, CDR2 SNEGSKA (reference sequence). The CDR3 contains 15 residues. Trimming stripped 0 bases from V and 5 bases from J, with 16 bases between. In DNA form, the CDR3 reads TGCAGTGCTAGAGATCCGTGGGCAGGCCAGGAGACCCAGTACTTC. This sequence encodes CSARDPWAGQETQYF.

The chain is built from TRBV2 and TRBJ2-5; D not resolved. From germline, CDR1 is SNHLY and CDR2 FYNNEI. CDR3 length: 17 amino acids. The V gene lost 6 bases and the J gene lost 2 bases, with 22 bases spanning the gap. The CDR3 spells CASSFPSGWYLQETQYF. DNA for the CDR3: TGTGCCAGCAGCTTCCCCTCCGGCTGGTATCTTCAAGAGACCCAGTACTTC.